These T cell receptor beta chains were read from a single sample in a study of CD4 and CD8 cells across lung adenocarcinoma regions. TCRdb recomputed calls from the PCR reads with MiXCR, one row per CDR3 protein. Here the sample spans 20,000 to 30,000 distinct CDR3 sequences, 40% to 65% being singletons. What was sequenced was CD4+ T cells from the center of a lung tumor. These receptors all stem from a male donor with lung adenocarcinoma. The CD4 and CD8 labels of this study may be unreliable. The CDR3 runs from the conserved cysteine through the conserved F or W. D genes are given only for firm matches. Not all rows give a size; the values are once, few, many and, for expanded clones, a class.

clone_size j_call d_call cdr3_length v_call cdr3_nt cdr3_aa
. TRBJ2-1 . 13 TRBV10-3 TGTGCCCTCCGTGCAGGGAGCAGCGATACGCAGTTCTTT CALRAGSSDTQFF
. TRBJ1-6 TRBD1 15 TRBV27 TGTGCCAGCAGTTACTCCGGGACAGGGAGGACACCCCTCCACTTT CASSYSGTGRTPLHF
many TRBJ1-2 . 17 TRBV10-3 TGTGCCATCAGGGCCGGGGCAGGGGAGCAAAATGAAGAAGGCTACACCTTC CAIRAGAGEQNEEGYTF
. TRBJ2-4 . 14 TRBV27 TGTGGCAGCAGTGGTCATCGAGCCAAAAATACTCAGTACTTT CGSSGHRAKNTQYF
many TRBJ2-4 . 18 TRBV6-5 TGTGCCAGCAAAGGACAGCCCGGGCTTCGTTGGAACTTAAACATTCAGTACTTC CASKGQPGLRWNLNIQYF
many TRBJ2-2 . 12 TRBV7-6 TGTGCCAGCAGCTTGAACACCGGGGAGCTGTTTTTT CASSLNTGELFF
. TRBJ2-2 . 15 TRBV6-1 TGTGCCAGGGGACTCCAGTCCGGGAGCACAGAGGAGCTGTTTTTT CARGLQSGSTEELFF
. TRBJ2-4 . 16 TRBV6-1 TGTGCCAGCAGTACGCTCGGGGGTCTTGCCAAAGAGATTCAGTACTTC CASSTLGGLAKEIQYF
. TRBJ2-1 . 12 TRBV6-1 TGTGCCAGCAGTCCTGACTACGGTGAGCAGTTTTTC CASSPDYGEQFF
. TRBJ2-1 . 16 TRBV14 TGTGCCAGCAGCCAAGATATCACAGGGCCCTACAATGAGCAGTTCTTC CASSQDITGPYNEQFF
. TRBJ2-5 . 19 TRBV4-1 TGCGCCAGCAGCATCACGAGGGGGTTGACGGGCGGTGAACAGGAGACCCAGTACTTC CASSITRGLTGGEQETQYF
. TRBJ2-3 . 12 TRBV6-2/TRBV6-3 TGTGCCAGCAGTCCAGGCGGGTTCACGCAGTATTTT CASSPGGFTQYF
medium-sized TRBJ2-5 TRBD1 13 TRBV6-5 TGTGCCCTGTCGACAGGGTATAGGGAGACCCAGTACTTC CALSTGYRETQYF
many TRBJ2-1 . 13 TRBV9 TGTGCCAGCAGCCCTACGACTAGGAATGAGCAGTTCTTC CASSPTTRNEQFF
. TRBJ1-4 TRBD1 15 TRBV4-2 TGTGCCAGCAGCCAGACACAGGGGACCGCGGAAAAACTGTTTTTT CASSQTQGTAEKLFF
many TRBJ2-3 TRBD2 15 TRBV6-1 TGTGCCAGCAGTGAGACTAGCGGGGGGCCAGATACGCAGTATTTT CASSETSGGPDTQYF
few TRBJ1-1 . 13 TRBV7-2 TGTGCCAGCAGACGACAGTCTAACACTGAAGCTTTCTTT CASRRQSNTEAFF
. TRBJ2-4 TRBD2 16 TRBV6-5 TGTGCCAGCAGCTTACTAGCGGGAGATCCAACAGACATGCAGTACTTC CASSLLAGDPTDMQYF
. TRBJ2-4 TRBD2 15 TRBV6-1 TGTGCCAGCAGTGAAGCTAGCGGGACCAAAGATACTCAGTACTTC CASSEASGTKDTQYF
. TRBJ1-2 . 13 TRBV6-1 TGTGCCAGCAGGGGGGCCGAGGGTAGTGCCTACACCTTC CASRGAEGSAYTF
. TRBJ2-3 . 16 TRBV27 TGTGCCAGCAGTGTCAAGGGGGTTTCGGCCACAGATATTCAGTACTTT CASSVKGVSATDIQYF
. TRBJ2-3 . 15 TRBV6-5 TGTTCCAGGGGTTACGGGCGGGGTGTCGAAGATACGCAGTACTTT CSRGYGRGVEDTQYF
. TRBJ2-2 . 15 TRBV6-5 TGTGCCAGCAGACTCCAGTCTGTGAGTCCCGGTACGCTGTTTTTT CASRLQSVSPGTLFF
medium-sized TRBJ1-4 . 13 TRBV6-5 TGTGCCAGCCTAGGGCCTCCGTCTGAAAAACTGTTTTTT CASLGPPSEKLFF
. TRBJ2-2 . 14 TRBV10-1 TGCGCCAGCAGTCGGGATTCGAGCACCGGGGAGCTGTATTTT CASSRDSSTGELYF
many TRBJ1-2 . 16 TRBV6-1 TGTGCCAGCAGCATGAACTCGGGGCCGGGGGAAGATGGCTACACCTTC CASSMNSGPGEDGYTF
few TRBJ2-5 . 17 TRBV6-1 TGTGCCAGCAGTGGGGGGCCCGGGGGCCGTGACCAAGAGACCCAGTACTTT CASSGGPGGRDQETQYF
. TRBJ1-1 TRBD1 14 TRBV6-5 TGTGCCAGCAGTTTTGACAGGGCGGCTTTGGAAGCTTTCTTT CASSFDRAALEAFF
. TRBJ2-3 . 14 TRBV7-3 TGTGCCAGCAGCGAGGGCTCTAGCACAGATACGCAGTATTTT CASSEGSSTDTQYF
once TRBJ2-3 . 15 TRBV27 TGTGCCAGCGGGTCGGGATTTCAATCCAAAAACACTCAGTATTTT CASGSGFQSKNTQYF
. TRBJ2-2 . 15 TRBV6-5 TGTGCCAGCAGACTCCAGTCCGTGATTACCGAGGCGCTGTTTTTT CASRLQSVITEALFF
few TRBJ1-2 TRBD1 15 TRBV6-5 TGTGCCAGCAGTTACTCCTTAGACAGGGTTTATGGCTACACCTTC CASSYSLDRVYGYTF
large TRBJ2-1 . 16 TRBV25-1 TGTGCCAGCAGTGAATTTAAGGGGGGCTCCTACAATGAGCAGTTCTTC CASSEFKGGSYNEQFF